Below, 20 T cell receptor beta chains from the same sample are listed, as sequenced in a study of neurological immune-mediated disorders. TCRdb analysed the 5' RACE reads with MiXCR anew, one entry per CDR3 protein. The data show about 60,000 distinct CDR3 sequences, about 3.2% seen once. Material for sequencing was PBMCs. These receptors all come from a woman aged 60-75 years with multiple sclerosis.

This clonotype was counted at least ten times. A read error may produce the germline difference seen at one junction end. This chain links TRBV7-7 with TRBJ2-2, with D possibly being TRBD1 (5 bases). The CDR3 is made up of 16 amino acids. Germline loops: CDR1 SSHAT, CDR2 FNYEAQ (reference sequence). CDR3 coding DNA: TGTGCTAGCAGCCCGTTAGGGGCCGCTGACACCGGGGAGCTGTTTTTT. Translated: CASSPLGAADTGELFF.

This clonotype showed up many times. The DNA for the CDR3 is TGCGCCAGCAGCTCAGTTGGAGGGGAGCTGTTTTTT. It translates to CASSSVGGELFF. The chain is built from TRBV5-1 and TRBJ2-2; D remains unclear. V lost 3 bases and J 8 bases, leaving 8 bases between the germline ends. The length of the CDR3 is 12 residues. CDR1 and CDR2 from the germline V gene are SGHRS and YFSETQ.

This clonotype was picked up many times. The chain employs TRBV5-1 and TRBJ2-2; D unresolved. Germline CDR1 and CDR2: SGHRS and YFSETQ. With 2 bases removed from V and 4 bases from J, the gap between germline ends came to 9 bases. This CDR3 has 14 amino acids. Here the CDR3 reads CASSFSAGTGELFF. CDR3 in DNA: TGCGCCAGCAGCTTTTCGGCTGGCACCGGGGAGCTGTTTTTT. Full variable domain (remainder filled in from reference TRBV5-1 and TRBJ2-2): KAGVTQTPRYLIKTRGQQVTLSCSPISGHRSVSWYQQTPGQGLQFLFEYFSETQRNKGNFPGRFSGRQFSNSRSEMNVSTLELGDSALYLCASSFSAGTGELFFGEGSRLTVL.

This clonotype was counted at least ten times. This chain links TRBV20-1 with TRBJ2-3; D is perhaps TRBD1 (5 bases). Trimming removed 5 bases at V and 2 bases at J, with 11 bases between. This CDR3 region has 13 residues. In germline, CDR1 is DFQATT, CDR2 SNEGSKA (reference sequence). This CDR3 is CSAARQYTDTQYF. The CDR3 DNA is TGCAGTGCTGCTCGACAGTACACAGATACGCAGTATTTT.

This clonotype has at least ten counts. V gene TRBV7-2 combines with J gene TRBJ1-1; D uncertain. Germline V CDR1 and CDR2: SGHTA, FQGNSA. V was shortened by 5 bases and J by 1 base, with 8 bases between the two germline ends. The CDR3 contains 13 residues. Here the CDR3 reads CASSDGPNTEAFF. CDR3 nucleotide sequence: TGTGCCAGCAGCGACGGACCGAACACTGAAGCTTTCTTT.

This clonotype was picked up many times. The genes are TRBV5-6 and TRBJ2-1, with D hard to call. Germline V lookup: CDR1 SGHDT, CDR2 YYEEEE. CDR3 length equals 13 residues. V was trimmed by 6 bases and J by 2 bases, leaving 9 bases between them. The CDR3 nucleotides read TGTGCCAGCACAACCCCCCCCTACAATGAGCAGTTCTTC. Translating it yields CASTTPPYNEQFF.

This clonotype was counted many times. V is TRBV10-2 and J is TRBJ1-1; D may be TRBD1 (6 bases). Germline assignment: CDR1 WSHSY and CDR2 SAAADI. The CDR3 consists of 14 residues. V lost 5 bases and J 4 bases, leaving 14 bases between the germline ends. The CDR3 sequence: CASSKWRGATEAFF. As DNA, the CDR3 is TGCGCCAGCAGTAAGTGGAGGGGGGCCACTGAAGCTTTCTTT.

This clonotype was detected ten times or more. The rearrangement uses TRBV20-1 and TRBJ1-6; D perhaps matches TRBD1 (5 bases). Germline V lookup: CDR1 DFQATT, CDR2 SNEGSKA (reference sequence). This CDR3 comprises 17 residues. V was pared by 2 bases and J by 8 bases, with 22 bases between. This CDR3 reads CSARIVGQGGGDSPLHF. The CDR3 region has the DNA TGCAGTGCTAGAATCGTCGGGCAGGGTGGTGGGGATTCACCCCTCCACTTT.

This clonotype was found many times. CDR3 sequence: CASSLGTGTNTEAFF. CDR3 bases: TGCGCCAGCAGCCTAGGGACAGGGACGAACACTGAAGCTTTCTTT. The chain links TRBV4-3 to TRBJ1-1, with 9 bases identical to TRBD1. Losses at the gene ends were 4 bases for V and 1 base for J; bases not matched to a gene: 4. This CDR3 contains 15 residues. Per germline, CDR1 LGHNA and CDR2 YSLEER.

This clonotype came up many times. This chain connects TRBV20-1 to TRBJ2-7; 9 nucleotides match TRBD2. The V gene's germline CDR1 is DFQATT and CDR2 SNEGSKA (reference sequence). The CDR3 has 15 residues. V was pared by 4 bases and J by 4 bases, with 11 bases of the junction left unmatched. The CDR3 here is CSAIRFLAGTYEQYF. CDR3 nucleotides: TGCAGTGCTATAAGATTTCTAGCGGGGACTTACGAGCAGTACTTC.

This clonotype has at least ten counts. This sequence joins TRBV6-4 and TRBJ2-1; D not resolved. This CDR3 has 18 residues. V dropped 6 bases and J dropped 3 bases, with 24 bases sitting between them. Looked up from germline, CDR1 is MRHNA and CDR2 is SNTAGT. CDR3 bases: TGTGCCAGCAGCCCAGACTTTAGACATGGGTTTAACTACAATGAGCAGTTCTTC. It yields the protein CASSPDFRHGFNYNEQFF.

This clonotype was detected ten times or more. The rearrangement links TRBV14 to TRBJ2-1; D not certain. Germline V gene lookup returns CDR1 SGHDN and CDR2 FVKESK. CDR3 length: 14 residues. Trimming took 1 base from V and 6 from J, leaving 10 bases between them. The CDR3 coding sequence is TGTGCCAGCAGCCAAGTACGTCCAGCCAATGAGCAGTTCTTC. It specifies CASSQVRPANEQFF.

This clonotype was picked up many times. The chain uses TRBV29-1 and TRBJ2-7; D remains ambiguous. Germline assignment: CDR1 SQVTM and CDR2 ANQGSEA. This CDR3 is 12 amino acids long. Trimming pared 6 bases from V and 3 bases from J, leaving 12 bases between. DNA for the CDR3: TGCAGCGTCGACGACGGAATCTACGAGCAGTACTTC. Its protein product is CSVDDGIYEQYF.

This clonotype was seen repeatedly, ten times or more. V and J are TRBV5-1 and TRBJ2-1; TRBD2 might be the D (6 bases). Germline V gene lookup returns CDR1 SGHRS and CDR2 YFSETQ. V was pared by 6 bases and J by 0 bases, with 13 bases between. The CDR3 spans 15 residues. The CDR3 sequence is CASKGGMSSYNEQFF. Written as DNA, the CDR3 is TGCGCCAGCAAGGGCGGGATGAGCTCCTACAATGAGCAGTTCTTC.

This clonotype has a handful of counts. V is TRBV7-3 and J is TRBJ2-1; 8 nucleotides line up with TRBD1. The ends lost 4 bases at V and 7 bases at J; junction bases unmatched: 9. Germline V gene lookup returns CDR1 SGHTA and CDR2 FQGTGA. CDR3 size: 15 residues. The CDR3 region is CASSSTGEIVNEQFF. The DNA for the CDR3 is TGTGCCAGCAGCTCGACAGGGGAAATTGTAAATGAGCAGTTCTTC.

This clonotype was observed many times. The chain is built from TRBV5-1 and TRBJ2-7; the match to TRBD1 covers 10 bases. The germline V gene encodes CDR1 SGHRS and CDR2 YFSETQ. The length of the CDR3 is 14 residues. Losses at the gene ends were 5 bases for V and 5 bases for J; bases not matched to a gene: 7. The CDR3: CASRTGQGSDEQYF. In DNA form, the CDR3 reads TGCGCCAGCAGGACGGGACAGGGGAGTGACGAGCAGTACTTC.

This clonotype was counted ten times or more. The chain employs TRBV28 and TRBJ2-2, with a possible D match to TRBD2 (6 bases). V lost 3 bases and J 0 bases, leaving 8 bases between the germline ends. Germline V gene sequence: CDR1 MDHEN, CDR2 SYDVKM. The CDR3 length is 15 residues. The CDR3 here is CASSFGGANTGELFF. The CDR3 coding sequence is TGTGCCAGCAGTTTCGGGGGAGCGAACACCGGGGAGCTGTTTTTT.

The genes are TRBV7-9 and TRBJ2-7, with a weak D call TRBD1 (6 bases). The germline V gene encodes CDR1 SEHNR and CDR2 FQNEAQ (reference sequence). The CDR3 has 14 amino acids. V shed 3 bases and J shed 7 bases, with 16 bases lying between them. The CDR3 here is CASSLGRDKGEQYF. The CDR3, as DNA: TGTGCCAGCAGCTTGGGCCGGGACAAAGGAGAGCAGTACTTC.

This clonotype was counted at least ten times. The V gene is TRBV20-1, the J gene TRBJ1-1, with 9 bases aligning to TRBD1. Germline values: CDR1 DFQATT, CDR2 SNEGSKA (reference sequence). V lost 6 bases to trimming and J lost 3 bases; unmatched junction nucleotides: 5. The length of the CDR3 is 13 residues. The CDR3 bases are TGCAGTGCCAATACAGGGGGCGACACTGAAGCTTTCTTT. Translating gives CSANTGGDTEAFF.

This clonotype was seen ten or more times. Compared with germline, one end of the junction differs, possibly owing to a read error. The genes are TRBV20-1 and TRBJ1-2; no reliable D call. The CDR3 has 10 residues. CDR1 is DFQATT, CDR2 SNEGSKA, per germline (reference sequence). CDR3 sequence: CSATSYGYTF. The CDR3 DNA reads as TGCAGCGCTACAAGCTATGGCTACACCTTC.